The present T cell receptor beta chain was sequenced within a study of shared clonotypes between healthy human individuals. Across the study: Used for every donor were three CD4 naive, three CD4 memory, two CD8 naive and one CD8 memory plate. Points from the study as a whole: Some clonotypes were shared by all four sorted-subset donors, while others were not shared. The non-shared ones had lower generation probabilities than the shared ones. Naive subsets typically showed greater estimated richness than memory subsets.

Some clones are missing from TCRdb's copy, which holds only in-frame ones; the method was immunoSEQ multiplex PCR. The table records a few million clones, over 90% of them present only once. V was trimmed by 3 bases and J by 4 bases, leaving 15 bases between them. The CDR3 runs to 15 residues. CDR1 is SGHRS and CDR2 is YFSETQ in the germline V gene. As for this clone: Its antigen is as yet unknown.

Input material: naive CD4+ T cells from PBMCs. Documented subset: CD45RA+ positively selected. The rearrangement uses TRBV5-1 and TRBJ2-3; a weak D match, TRBD2 (6 bases). The receptor was isolated from a man aged 18 to 29 in good health. Some clones in this sample may be carry-over from other donors' samples. The CDR3 coding sequence is TGCGCCAGCAGCTCCCCGGGAGCATTGGCAGATACGCAGTATTTT. It codes for CASSSPGALADTQYF.